The rows below give T cell receptor beta chains drawn from one sample of a study of cytomegalovirus exposure and HLA in healthy donors. TCRdb's table, derived via immunoSEQ multiplex PCR, lists solely in-frame clones and lacks some. The data contain approximately 200,000 clones, about 80% of them singletons. Sequencing input: PBMCs. The receptors stem from a woman in her twenties or thirties in good health and CMV-seropositive. Both conserved end residues are trimmed from each CDR3. Fields, in order: V gene, J gene, CDR3 protein.

V: TRBV7-9
J: TRBJ2-7
CDR3: ASSFGLAGEGSYEQY

V: TRBV29-1
J: TRBJ2-1
CDR3: SCRVNEQF

V: TRBV27
J: TRBJ1-2
CDR3: ASSLKGGNYGYT

V: TRBV29-1
J: TRBJ1-1
CDR3: SVEWEAYEAF

V: TRBV5-1
J: TRBJ2-5
CDR3: ASSSVAGGETQY

V: TRBV7-2
J: TRBJ2-2
CDR3: ASSAGLAGGGELF

V: TRBV6-5
J: TRBJ1-6
CDR3: ASSSRGRNSPLH

V: TRBV27
J: TRBJ1-1
CDR3: ASSVTGWDTEAF

V: TRBV14
J: TRBJ2-1
CDR3: ASSQLLAGGYNEQF

V: TRBV7-2
J: TRBJ1-1
CDR3: ASSYFGQAPEAF

V: TRBV9
J: TRBJ2-7
CDR3: ASSGPGLGEQY

V: TRBV6-5
J: TRBJ2-3
CDR3: ASSIDWSGTDTQY

V: TRBV11-2
J: TRBJ2-7
CDR3: ASSLDNGGFDEQY

V: TRBV6-5
J: TRBJ1-4
CDR3: ASSYSETGREKLF

V: TRBV4-2
J: TRBJ1-1
CDR3: ASSQGGSGDTEAF

V: TRBV5-8
J: TRBJ2-5
CDR3: ASSLGRDSTLETQY

V: TRBV6-8
J: TRBJ2-7
CDR3: ASSPTGIYEQY

V: TRBV10-2
J: TRBJ1-2
CDR3: ATLRENYGYT

V: TRBV4-1
J: TRBJ2-1
CDR3: ASSQESGDFYNEQF

V: TRBV25-1
J: TRBJ1-2
CDR3: ASSGEELYGYT

V: TRBV7-9
J: TRBJ2-1
CDR3: ASSLWTQGNEQF

V: TRBV7-2
J: TRBJ2-7
CDR3: ASSLDNLAGGTYEQY

V: TRBV28
J: TRBJ2-1
CDR3: ASRTRRGSSYNEQF

V: TRBV29-1
J: TRBJ1-2
CDR3: SVEARGYGYT

V: TRBV7-2
J: TRBJ1-5
CDR3: ASSLGGGDQPQH

V: TRBV6-5
J: TRBJ2-1
CDR3: ASAHTFSSYNEQF

V: TRBV5-1
J: TRBJ2-7
CDR3: ASSSGSTYEQY

V: TRBV7-9
J: TRBJ1-2
CDR3: ASSSGVAGYT

V: TRBV2
J: TRBJ2-7
CDR3: ASRASGSYEQY

V: TRBV6-6
J: TRBJ2-2
CDR3: ASSRLGFGELF

V: TRBV6-4
J: TRBJ2-2
CDR3: ASSQLAGTGELF

V: TRBV15
J: TRBJ2-7
CDR3: ATSRPPGGSPSYEQY

V: TRBV29-1
J: TRBJ2-1
CDR3: SAFLGGEQF

V: TRBV5-4
J: TRBJ2-3
CDR3: ASSSPRVNTQY

V: TRBV28
J: TRBJ2-5
CDR3: ASSLTGGFRETQY

V: TRBV7-2
J: TRBJ1-5
CDR3: ASSPRPGGQPQH

V: TRBV27
J: TRBJ2-1
CDR3: ASSLGLAGGHNEQF

V: TRBV10-3
J: TRBJ1-1
CDR3: AISIDRGRTEAF

V: TRBV6-5
J: TRBJ1-2
CDR3: ASSYGSGGDYGYT

V: TRBV2
J: TRBJ2-7
CDR3: ASSETGAYEQY

V: TRBV29-1
J: TRBJ2-3
CDR3: SATSTDTQY

V: TRBV5-1
J: TRBJ2-7
CDR3: ASSLNRGQQY

V: TRBV9
J: TRBJ1-2
CDR3: ASSLTGTGRLDYGYT

V: TRBV6-1
J: TRBJ1-3
CDR3: ASSPDRPGNTIY

V: TRBV10-3
J: TRBJ2-7
CDR3: AISESLRYEQY

V: TRBV6-1
J: TRBJ1-6
CDR3: ASRSTGGYNSPLH

V: TRBV11-3
J: TRBJ2-7
CDR3: ASSPIGGQGSYEQY

V: TRBV11-3
J: TRBJ2-7
CDR3: ASSQSSGSPPYEQY

V: TRBV30
J: TRBJ1-5
CDR3: AWSVLGAYSNQPQH

V: TRBV9
J: TRBJ2-5
CDR3: ASSVLPVQETQY

V: TRBV18
J: TRBJ2-3
CDR3: ASSLGTGRTDTQY

V: TRBV6-5
J: TRBJ2-3
CDR3: ASSLAVVSTDTQY

V: TRBV7-2
J: TRBJ2-1
CDR3: ASSLDDGNYNEQF

V: TRBV4-1
J: TRBJ1-2
CDR3: ASSQAAGFYGYT

V: TRBV29-1
J: TRBJ2-7
CDR3: SVEAGQGSYEQY

V: TRBV25-1
J: TRBJ1-3
CDR3: AGQDFENTIY

V: TRBV6-1
J: TRBJ1-1
CDR3: ASSEFRFNTEAF

V: TRBV10-3
J: TRBJ2-7
CDR3: AISSGISSYEQY